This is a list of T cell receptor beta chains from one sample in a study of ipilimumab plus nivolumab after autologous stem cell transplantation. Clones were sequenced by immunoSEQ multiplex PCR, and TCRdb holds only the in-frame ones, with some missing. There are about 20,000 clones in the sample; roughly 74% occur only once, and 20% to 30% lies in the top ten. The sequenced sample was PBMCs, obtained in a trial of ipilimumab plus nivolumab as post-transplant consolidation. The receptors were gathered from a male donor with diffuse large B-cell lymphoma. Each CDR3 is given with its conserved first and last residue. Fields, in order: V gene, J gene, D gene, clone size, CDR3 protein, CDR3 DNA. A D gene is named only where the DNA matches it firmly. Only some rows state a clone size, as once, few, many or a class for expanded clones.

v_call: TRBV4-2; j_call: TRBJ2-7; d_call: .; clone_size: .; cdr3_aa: CASSLSPEGNEQYF; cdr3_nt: TGTGCCAGCAGCTTATCCCCTGAAGGTAACGAGCAGTACTTC
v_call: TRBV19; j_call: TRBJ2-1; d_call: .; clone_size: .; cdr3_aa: CASSVEYNEQFF; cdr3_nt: TGTGCCAGTAGTGTGGAGTACAATGAGCAGTTCTTC
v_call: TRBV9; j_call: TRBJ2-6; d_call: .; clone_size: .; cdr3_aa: CASSVVGSGANVLTF; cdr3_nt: TGTGCCAGCAGCGTAGTGGGATCAGGGGCCAACGTCCTGACTTTC
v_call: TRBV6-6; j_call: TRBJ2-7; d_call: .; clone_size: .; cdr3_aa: CASSFLSSYEQYF; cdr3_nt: TGTGCCAGCAGTTTTTTGAGCTCCTACGAGCAGTACTTC
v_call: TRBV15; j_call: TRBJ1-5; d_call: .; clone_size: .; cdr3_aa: CATTRGYNQPQHF; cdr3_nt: TGTGCCACCACACGAGGGTACAATCAGCCCCAGCATTTT
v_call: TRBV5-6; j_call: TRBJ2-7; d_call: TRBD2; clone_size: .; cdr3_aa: CASSPGGLGRVEQYF; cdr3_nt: TGTGCCAGCAGCCCGGGGGGACTGGGGCGAGTCGAGCAGTACTTC
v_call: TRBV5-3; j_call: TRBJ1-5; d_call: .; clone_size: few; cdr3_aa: CARSLLQNSNQPQHF; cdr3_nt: TGTGCCAGATCCCTCCTCCAAAATAGCAATCAGCCCCAGCATTTT
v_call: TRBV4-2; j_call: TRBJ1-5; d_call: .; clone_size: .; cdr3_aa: CASSQVSGNYYSNQPQHF; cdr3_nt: TGTGCCAGCAGCCAAGTGTCGGGGAACTATTATAGCAATCAGCCCCAGCATTTT
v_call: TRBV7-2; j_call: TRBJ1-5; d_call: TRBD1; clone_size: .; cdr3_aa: CASSSQGNQPQHF; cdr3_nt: TGTGCCAGCAGCTCACAGGGGAATCAGCCCCAGCATTTT
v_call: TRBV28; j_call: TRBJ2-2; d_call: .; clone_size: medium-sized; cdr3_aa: CASSLRGTGELFF; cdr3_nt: TGTGCCAGCAGTCTTAGGGGCACCGGGGAGCTGTTTTTT
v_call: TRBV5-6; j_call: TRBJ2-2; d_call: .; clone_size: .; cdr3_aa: CASSFFWGANGELFF; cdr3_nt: TGTGCCAGCAGCTTTTTTTGGGGGGCAAACGGGGAGCTGTTTTTT
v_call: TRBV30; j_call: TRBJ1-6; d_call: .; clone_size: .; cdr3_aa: CAWRGGAGALHF; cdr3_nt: TGTGCCTGGCGGGGGGGGGCCGGGGCCCTCCACTTT
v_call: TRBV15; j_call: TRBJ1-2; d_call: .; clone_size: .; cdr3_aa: CATSRDKFSLSGYTF; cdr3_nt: TGTGCCACCAGCAGAGATAAGTTCAGCTTAAGTGGCTACACCTTC
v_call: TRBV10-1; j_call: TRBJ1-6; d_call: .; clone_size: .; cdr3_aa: CASSEGIPGSSYNSPLHF; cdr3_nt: TGCGCCAGCAGTGAAGGCATCCCGGGAAGCTCCTATAATTCACCCCTCCACTTT
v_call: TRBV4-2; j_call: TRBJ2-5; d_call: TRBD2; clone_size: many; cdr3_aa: CASSQGEGLAGIGETQYF; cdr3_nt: TGTGCCAGCAGCCAAGGGGAGGGACTAGCGGGGATCGGAGAGACCCAGTACTTC
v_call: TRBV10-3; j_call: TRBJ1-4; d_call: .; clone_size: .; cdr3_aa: CAIANSTTNEKLFF; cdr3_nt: TGTGCCATCGCGAATTCAACAACTAATGAAAAACTGTTTTTT
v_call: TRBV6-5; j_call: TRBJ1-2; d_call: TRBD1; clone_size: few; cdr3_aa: CASRILTGAIDGYTF; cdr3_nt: TGTGCCAGCAGGATTCTTACAGGGGCGATTGATGGCTACACCTTC
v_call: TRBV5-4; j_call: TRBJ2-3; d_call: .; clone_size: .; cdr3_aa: CASSLGSPGDTQYF; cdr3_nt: TGTGCCAGCAGCTTGGGGAGTCCCGGAGATACGCAGTATTTT
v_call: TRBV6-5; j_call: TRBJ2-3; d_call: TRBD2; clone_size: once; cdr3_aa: CASSPRTSGDTQYF; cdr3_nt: TGTGCCAGCAGCCCCAGGACTAGCGGAGATACGCAGTATTTT
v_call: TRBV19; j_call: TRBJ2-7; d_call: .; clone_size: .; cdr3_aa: CASSRGLPPYEQYF; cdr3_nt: TGTGCCAGTAGTCGGGGGCTCCCTCCCTACGAGCAGTACTTC
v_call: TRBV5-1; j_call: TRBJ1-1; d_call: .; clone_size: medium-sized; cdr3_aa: CASSSQIADTEAFF; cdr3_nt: TGCGCCAGCAGCTCTCAAATCGCGGACACTGAAGCTTTCTTT
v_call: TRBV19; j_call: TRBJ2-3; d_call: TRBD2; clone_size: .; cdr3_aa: CASSIEPGRGRVDSDTQYF; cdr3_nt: TGTGCCAGTAGTATAGAACCCGGGAGGGGCAGGGTCGATTCAGATACGCAGTATTTT
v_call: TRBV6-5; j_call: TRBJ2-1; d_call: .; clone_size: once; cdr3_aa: CASSPLPGSYNEQFF; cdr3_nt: TGTGCCAGCAGCCCTTTGCCAGGTTCGTACAATGAGCAGTTCTTC
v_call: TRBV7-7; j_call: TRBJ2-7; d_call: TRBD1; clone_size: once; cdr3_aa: CASSPGQGNHEQYF; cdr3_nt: TGTGCTAGCAGCCCAGGACAGGGTAACCACGAGCAGTACTTC
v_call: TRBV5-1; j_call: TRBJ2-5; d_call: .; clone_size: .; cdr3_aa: CASSPLRGDLETQYF; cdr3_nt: TGCGCCAGCAGCCCTTTAAGGGGGGATTTAGAGACCCAGTACTTC
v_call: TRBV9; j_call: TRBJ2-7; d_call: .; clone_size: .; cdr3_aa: CASSVAQEGSEQYF; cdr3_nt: TGTGCCAGCAGCGTAGCTCAGGAGGGTTCCGAGCAGTACTTC
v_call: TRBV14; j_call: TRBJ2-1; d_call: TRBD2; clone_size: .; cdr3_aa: CASTLAGGGSNEQFF; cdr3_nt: TGTGCCAGCACCCTAGCGGGAGGGGGCTCCAATGAGCAGTTCTTC
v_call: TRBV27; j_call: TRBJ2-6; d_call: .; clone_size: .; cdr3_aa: CASRSGYSGANVLTF; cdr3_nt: TGTGCCAGCAGGTCAGGGTACTCTGGGGCCAACGTCCTGACTTTC
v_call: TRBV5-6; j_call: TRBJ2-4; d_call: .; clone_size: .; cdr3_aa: CASSLEAGPNIQYF; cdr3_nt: TGTGCCAGCAGCTTGGAGGCAGGGCCAAACATTCAGTACTTC
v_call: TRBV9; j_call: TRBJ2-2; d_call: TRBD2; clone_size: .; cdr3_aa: CASSLRLAGIANTGELFF; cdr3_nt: TGTGCCAGCAGCTTGCGGCTAGCGGGAATCGCGAACACCGGGGAGCTGTTTTTT
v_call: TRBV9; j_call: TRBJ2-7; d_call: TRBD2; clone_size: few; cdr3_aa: CASGAGAYEQYF; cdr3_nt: TGTGCCAGCGGGGCGGGAGCCTACGAGCAGTACTTC
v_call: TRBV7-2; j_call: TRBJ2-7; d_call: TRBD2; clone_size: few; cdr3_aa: CASSLSSGRVPYEQYF; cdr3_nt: TGTGCCAGCAGCTTATCTAGCGGGAGGGTCCCCTACGAGCAGTACTTC
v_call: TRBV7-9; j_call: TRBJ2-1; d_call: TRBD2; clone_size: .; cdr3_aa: CASRDTSGSKNEQFF; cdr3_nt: TGTGCCAGCAGGGATACTAGCGGGAGTAAAAATGAGCAGTTCTTC
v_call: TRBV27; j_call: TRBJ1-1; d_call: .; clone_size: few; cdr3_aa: CASSPLDSIGHEAFF; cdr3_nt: TGTGCCAGCAGTCCCTTGGACAGCATCGGCCATGAAGCTTTCTTT
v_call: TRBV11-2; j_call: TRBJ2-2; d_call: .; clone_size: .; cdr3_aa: CASTMSRLVGELFF; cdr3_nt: TGTGCCAGCACCATGAGTAGGTTGGTCGGGGAGCTGTTTTTT
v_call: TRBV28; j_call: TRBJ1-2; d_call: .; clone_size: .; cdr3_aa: CASQGQTSGYTF; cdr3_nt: TGTGCCAGCCAGGGACAAACCTCTGGCTACACCTTC
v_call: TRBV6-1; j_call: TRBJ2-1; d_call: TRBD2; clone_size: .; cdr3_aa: CASSFSGASAGEQFF; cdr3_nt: TGTGCCAGCAGTTTTAGCGGGGCCTCGGCGGGTGAGCAGTTCTTC
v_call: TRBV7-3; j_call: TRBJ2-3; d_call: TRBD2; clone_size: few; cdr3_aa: CASSRLALSTDTQYF; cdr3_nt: TGTGCCAGCAGCAGACTAGCATTAAGCACAGATACGCAGTATTTT
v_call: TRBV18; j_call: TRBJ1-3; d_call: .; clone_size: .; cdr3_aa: CASSRAGVERPSGNTIYF; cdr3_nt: TGTGCCAGCTCGCGCGCGGGGGTTGAGAGGCCCTCTGGAAACACCATATATTTT
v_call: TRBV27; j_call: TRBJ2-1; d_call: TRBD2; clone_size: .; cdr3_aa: CASSFSGRPDNEQFF; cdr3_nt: TGTGCCAGCAGTTTTAGCGGGAGGCCCGACAATGAGCAGTTCTTC
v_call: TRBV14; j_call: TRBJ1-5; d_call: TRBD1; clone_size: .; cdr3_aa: CASSQERRTGLIGNSNQPQHF; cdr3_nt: TGTGCCAGCAGCCAAGAACGGAGGACAGGGCTAATCGGGAATAGCAATCAGCCCCAGCATTTT
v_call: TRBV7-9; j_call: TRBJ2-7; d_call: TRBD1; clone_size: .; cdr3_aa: CASSNGQGAYEQYF; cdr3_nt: TGTGCCAGCAGCAATGGACAGGGGGCCTACGAGCAGTACTTC
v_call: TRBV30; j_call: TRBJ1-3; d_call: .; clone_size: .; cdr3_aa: CAWSVNTRSGNTIYF; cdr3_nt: TGTGCCTGGAGTGTTAACACCCGCTCTGGAAACACCATATATTTT
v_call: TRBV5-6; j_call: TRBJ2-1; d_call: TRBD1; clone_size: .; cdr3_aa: CASSSWTGTGIFHEQFF; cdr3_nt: TGTGCCAGCAGCTCCTGGACCGGGACAGGGATTTTCCATGAGCAGTTCTTC
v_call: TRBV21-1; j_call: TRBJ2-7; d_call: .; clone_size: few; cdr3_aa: CASDGQGVPYEQYF; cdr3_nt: TGTGCCAGTGATGGACAGGGCGTTCCCTACGAGCAGTACTTC
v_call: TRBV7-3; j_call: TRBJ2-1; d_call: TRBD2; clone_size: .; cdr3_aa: CASSRTGTSGGGEQFF; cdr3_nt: TGTGCCAGCAGCCGTACTGGGACTAGCGGAGGGGGTGAGCAGTTCTTC
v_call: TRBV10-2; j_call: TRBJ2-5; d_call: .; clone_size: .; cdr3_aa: CASSEMRRSQYF; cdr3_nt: TGCGCCAGCAGTGAGATGCGTCGATCCCAGTACTTC
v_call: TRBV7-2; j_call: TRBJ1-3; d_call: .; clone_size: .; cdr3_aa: CASSSFTGNTIYF; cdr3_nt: TGTGCCAGCAGCTCGTTTACGGGAAACACCATATATTTT
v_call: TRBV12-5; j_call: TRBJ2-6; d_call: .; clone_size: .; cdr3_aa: CASGGTDGANVLTF; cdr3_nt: TGTGCTAGTGGAGGGACTGATGGGGCCAACGTCCTGACTTTC
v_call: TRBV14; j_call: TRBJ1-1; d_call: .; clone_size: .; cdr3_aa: CASSQGQVGEAFF; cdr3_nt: TGTGCCAGCAGCCAAGGACAGGTTGGGGAAGCTTTCTTT
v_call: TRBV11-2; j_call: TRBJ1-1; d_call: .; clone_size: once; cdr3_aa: CASSSRSDGLRAFF; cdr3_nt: TGTGCCAGCAGCTCAAGGTCGGACGGGCTACGAGCTTTCTTT
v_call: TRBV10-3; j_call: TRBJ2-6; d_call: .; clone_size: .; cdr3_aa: CAISRQSSGANVLTF; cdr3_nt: TGTGCCATCAGCCGACAGAGCTCTGGGGCCAACGTCCTGACTTTC
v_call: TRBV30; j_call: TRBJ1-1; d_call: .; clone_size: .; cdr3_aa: CAWSVTDNTEAFF; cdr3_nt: TGTGCCTGGAGTGTAACAGACAACACTGAAGCTTTCTTT
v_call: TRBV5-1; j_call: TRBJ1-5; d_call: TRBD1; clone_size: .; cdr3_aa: CASSLDGTGGNQPQHF; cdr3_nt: TGCGCCAGCAGCTTGGACGGGACAGGTGGTAATCAGCCCCAGCATTTT
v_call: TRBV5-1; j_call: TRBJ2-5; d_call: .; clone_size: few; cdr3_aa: CASSLEGQGQETQYF; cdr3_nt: TGCGCCAGCAGCTTGGAGGGGCAGGGCCAAGAGACCCAGTACTTC
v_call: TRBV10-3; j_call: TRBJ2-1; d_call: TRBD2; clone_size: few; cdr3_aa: CAISEREEDEQFF; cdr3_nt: TGTGCCATCAGTGAACGGGAGGAGGACGAGCAGTTCTTC
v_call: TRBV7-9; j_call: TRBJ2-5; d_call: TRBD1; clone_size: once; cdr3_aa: CASSALGTGVRETQYF; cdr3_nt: TGTGCCAGCAGCGCACTCGGGACAGGGGTTCGAGAGACCCAGTACTTC
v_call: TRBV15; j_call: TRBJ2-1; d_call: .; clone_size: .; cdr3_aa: CATSRDPGNVHNEQFF; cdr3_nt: TGTGCCACCAGCAGAGATCCAGGGAACGTCCACAATGAGCAGTTCTTC